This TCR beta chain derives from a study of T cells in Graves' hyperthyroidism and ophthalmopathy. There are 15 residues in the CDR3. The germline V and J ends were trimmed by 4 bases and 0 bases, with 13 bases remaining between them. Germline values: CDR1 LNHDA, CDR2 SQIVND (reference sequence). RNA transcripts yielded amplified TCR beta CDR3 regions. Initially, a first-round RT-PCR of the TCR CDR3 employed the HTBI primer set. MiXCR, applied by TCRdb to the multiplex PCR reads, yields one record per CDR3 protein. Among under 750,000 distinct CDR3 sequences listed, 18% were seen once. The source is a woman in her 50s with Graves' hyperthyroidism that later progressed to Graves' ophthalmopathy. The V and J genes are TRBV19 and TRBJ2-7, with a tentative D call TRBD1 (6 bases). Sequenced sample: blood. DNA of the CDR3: TGTGCCAGTAGTACCAGGACGGACAGCTCCTACGAGCAGTACTTC. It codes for CASSTRTDSSYEQYF. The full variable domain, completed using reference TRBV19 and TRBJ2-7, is DGGITQSPKYLFRKEGQNVTLSCEQNLNHDAMYWYRQDPGQGLRLIYYSQIVNDFQKGDIAEGYSVSREKKESFPLTVTSAQKNPTAFYLCASSTRTDSSYEQYFGPGTRLTVT.